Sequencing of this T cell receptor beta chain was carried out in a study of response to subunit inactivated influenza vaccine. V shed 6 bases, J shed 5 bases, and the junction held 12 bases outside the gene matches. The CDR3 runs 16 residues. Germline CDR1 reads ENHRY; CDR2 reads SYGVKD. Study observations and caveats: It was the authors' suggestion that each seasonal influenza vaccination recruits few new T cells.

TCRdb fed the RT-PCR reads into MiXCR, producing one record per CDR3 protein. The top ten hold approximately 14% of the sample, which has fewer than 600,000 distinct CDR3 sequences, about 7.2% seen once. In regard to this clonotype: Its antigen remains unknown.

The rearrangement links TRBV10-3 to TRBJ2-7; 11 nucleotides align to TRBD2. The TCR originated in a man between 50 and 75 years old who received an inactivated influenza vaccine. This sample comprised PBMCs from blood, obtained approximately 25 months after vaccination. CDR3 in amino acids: CAISDTAASGRHEQYF. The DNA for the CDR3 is TGTGCCATCAGCGATACAGCGGCTAGCGGGAGGCACGAGCAGTACTTC.